Below, one TCR beta chain is given with its context. Its antigen remains undetermined. No quality values exist for individual bases; no much larger clone is one base distant. This record comes from a study of blood T cell repertoires in COVID-19 (dated by TCRdb to the early 2020s). Describing the broader study: The collaborator samples originated in the United States, Italy and Spain and spanned the acute and convalescent phases of COVID-19. The prospective study material was composed of cDNA or gDNA derived from T cells, B-cell-depleted T cells, or PBMCs. Subjects who had been exposed to COVID-19, were actively infected with it, or had recovered from it provided the deeply sampled blood TCRbeta repertoires that made up the dataset. The repertoires were released in a freely available public database intended as a resource for research on the immune response to SARS-CoV-2. The samples were drawn from two sources: the first 160 participants of the ongoing ImmuneRACE study, and approximately 1,300 subjects contributed by 6 global collaborators. Nearly every sample came with metadata listing a de-identified subject ID, COVID-19 status, age in years and sex. HLA class I and class II types, where available, came from metadata supplied by the sample provider rather than from assay-based typing. The full study reports these points: Clinical and demographic metadata were provided uncurated, with the amount varying by source and participant.

One collaborating source in Seattle enrolled patients during active infection and followed them longitudinally through the course of disease. The collaborating institutions used their own protocols to collect whole blood in K2EDTA tubes. Collaborator samples were shipped for TCRbeta analysis as frozen whole blood, isolated PBMCs, or DNA extracted from either sample type. TCRbeta CDR3 regions were amplified from genomic DNA using the immunoSEQ Assay, a bias-controlled multiplex PCR. The authors' pipeline ran thus. Nucleated cell counts per sample were estimated from amplification of reference gene primers within the assay. To quantify the absolute abundance of each unique TCRbeta CDR3 rearrangement, sequence reads were collapsed and filtered. For each sample, productive Simpson clonality was calculated as the square root of Simpson's diversity index over productive rearrangements. TCRdb took this table from immuneACCESS and kept in-frame rearrangements with V and J called. Such tables lack part of the clones; where checked against another copy, unresolved V genes explain under half of the gap, and the rest is unexplained. The V and J calls and the clone size are those of that table, but D and trimming were determined from the DNA. A total of about 160,000 clones appear in this sample, approximately 86% of them only once. Around 7% of the sample comes from the top ten.

The clonotype originates from a woman aged 35 to 49 with COVID-19, enrolled during active disease. The sequencing sample was made of peripheral blood.

The nucleotide sequence is given as TGTGCCAGCACCCGGGACAGGGGAAGGGAGACCCAGTACTTC. Its protein reads: CASTRDRGRETQYF. The chain uses TRBV2 and TRBJ2-5; 10 central bases correspond to TRBD1. Ends trimmed: V by 7 bases, J by 5 bases; bases unmatched to a gene: 7. Taken from cysteine to phenylalanine, the CDR3 has 14 residues. The read is trimmed to its CDR3 DNA, 42 bases read in frame from base 1. The CDR1 and CDR2 encoded by the germline V gene are SNHLY and FYNNEI.